The present T cell receptor beta chain was sequenced within a study of shared clonotypes between healthy human individuals. General study findings and limits: Non-shared clonotypes showed lower generation probabilities than clonotypes common to all four donors.

With 5 bases removed from V and 3 bases from J, the gap between germline ends came to 15 bases. CDR1 SGHNT and CDR2 YYREEE come from the germline V gene (reference sequence). CDR3 length: 15 amino acids. Participating donors were healthy, HIV-negative adults free of recent acute infections or vaccinations. When replicate PCRs were run on sorted subsets, they used approximately 210 ng DNA, 30,000 to 35,000 T cell genomes. Data came from immunoSEQ multiplex PCR; TCRdb stores just in-frame clones and leaves some out. The sample consists of approximately 1,500,000 clones, roughly 98% of them appearing once. Concerning this clone: Its antigen remains unknown.

The V gene is TRBV5-4, the J gene TRBJ2-1; no clear D. The clonotype was recovered from a man aged 25 to 45 in good health. Material: naive CD4+ T cells sorted from blood. Noted subset: CD45RA+ positively selected. CDR3 protein: CASRLEIERYNEQFF. CDR3 nucleotides: TGTGCCAGCAGGTTAGAGATTGAACGCTACAATGAGCAGTTCTTC.